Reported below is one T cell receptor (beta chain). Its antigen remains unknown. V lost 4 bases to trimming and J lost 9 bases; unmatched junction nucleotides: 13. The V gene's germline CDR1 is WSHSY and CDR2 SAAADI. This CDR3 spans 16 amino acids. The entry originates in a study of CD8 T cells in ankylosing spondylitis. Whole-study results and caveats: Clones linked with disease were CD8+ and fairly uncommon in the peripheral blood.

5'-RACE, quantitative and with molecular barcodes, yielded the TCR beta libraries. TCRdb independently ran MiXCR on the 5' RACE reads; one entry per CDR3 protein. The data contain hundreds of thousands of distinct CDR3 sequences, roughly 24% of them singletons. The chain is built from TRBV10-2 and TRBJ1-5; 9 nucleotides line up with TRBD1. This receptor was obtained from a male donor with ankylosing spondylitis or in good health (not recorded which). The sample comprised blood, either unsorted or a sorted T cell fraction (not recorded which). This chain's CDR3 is CASSADPSGQGRPQHF. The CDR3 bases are TGCGCCAGCAGTGCGGACCCCTCGGGACAGGGTCGGCCCCAGCATTTT.